Below are 9 T cell receptor beta chains sequenced from a single sample in a study of T cell responses to AZD1222 COVID-19 vaccine. Generated by immunoSEQ multiplex PCR, the TCRdb table keeps only in-frame clones and is missing some. The data hold about 110,000 clones, with about 87% observed a single time. The sequencing here drew on peripheral blood, taken on day 0 of AZD1222 vaccination. These TCRs come from an adult in good health.

This clone was recorded once. The DNA for the CDR3 is TGTGCCAGCTCACCACAAGCGGGAGGAAGCAACGAGCAGTACTTC. This gives the protein CASSPQAGGSNEQYF. The chain combines TRBV18 with TRBJ2-7, with 9 bases lining up with TRBD2. The V gene's germline CDR1 is KGHSH and CDR2 LQKENI. The CDR3 is made up of 15 amino acids. V shed 1 base, J shed 5 bases, and the junction held 6 bases outside the gene matches.

This chain joins TRBV3-1 (or the pseudogene TRBV3-2) and TRBJ2-3; 7 bases align to TRBD2. V lost 0 bases to trimming and J lost 1 base; unmatched junction nucleotides: 10. This CDR3 region has 18 residues. Germline V gene data show CDR1 as LGHDT and CDR2 as YNNKEL (reference sequence). Here the CDR3 reads CASSQDPYGGSRTDTQYF. For the CDR3, the DNA is TGTGCCAGCAGCCAAGATCCCTACGGCGGGAGCCGCACAGATACGCAGTATTTT.

The J gene is TRBJ1-5, the V gene TRBV7-9; no clear D gene. Trimming took off 5 bases at V and 15 bases at J, with 14 bases between the two ends. The CDR3 length is 11 residues. Looked up from germline, CDR1 is SEHNR and CDR2 is FQNEAQ (reference sequence). The CDR3 DNA is TGTGCCAGCAGCGCAGACGAGGAGTTGCATTTT. Translation: CASSADEELHF.

The chain recombines TRBV14 with TRBJ1-1; D gene ambiguous. Between the trimmed V and J ends, which lost 4 bases and 7 bases, there was a span of 7 bases. The length of the CDR3 is 11 residues. The germline V gene has CDR1 SGHDN and CDR2 FVKESK. For the CDR3, the DNA is TGTGCCAGCAGCCCCGGACTTGAAGCTTTCTTT. Protein product: CASSPGLEAFF.

The gene calls are TRBV9 and TRBJ1-6, with 7 bases aligning to TRBD1. The germline V gene encodes CDR1 SGDLS and CDR2 YYNGEE. J lost 10 bases, V lost 0 bases, and 7 bases had no gene match. The CDR3 consists of 15 residues. CDR3 DNA sequence: TGTGCCAGCAGCGTAGCTACAGGGGCAGGCTCACCCCTCCACTTT. Its protein product is CASSVATGAGSPLHF.

The chain carries TRBV9 and TRBJ2-5, with no clear D. This CDR3 comprises 14 residues. In germline, CDR1 is SGDLS, CDR2 YYNGEE. The V gene lost 0 bases and the J gene lost 2 bases, with 8 bases spanning the gap. CDR3 coding DNA: TGTGCCAGCAGCGTAGGTAACGGACAAGAGACCCAGTACTTC. Translated, it gives CASSVGNGQETQYF. Combining the CDR3 with reference TRBV9 and TRBJ2-5 gives the whole variable domain DSGVTQTPKHLITATGQRVTLRCSPRSGDLSVYWYQQSLDQGLQFLIQYYNGEERAKGNILERFSAQQFPDLHSELNLSSLELGDSALYFCASSVGNGQETQYFGPGTRLLVL.

This chain joins TRBV5-1 and TRBJ1-1; D ambiguous. V lost 3 bases and J 0 bases, leaving 9 bases between the germline ends. CDR1 and CDR2 from the germline V gene are SGHRS and YFSETQ. CDR3 length equals 14 residues. For the CDR3, the DNA is TGCGCCAGCAGCTCAGTACTCATGAACACTGAAGCTTTCTTT. This sequence encodes CASSSVLMNTEAFF.

The chain couples TRBV6-5 to TRBJ1-3, with D uncertain. The CDR3 spans 13 residues. The ends were cut back, 6 bases at V and 3 bases at J, with 9 bases in the middle. In germline, CDR1 is MNHEY, CDR2 SVGAGI. CDR3 nucleotide sequence: TGTGCCAGCAGGAAGTCGGGTGGAAACACCATATATTTT. This translates into CASRKSGGNTIYF.

J is TRBJ2-7 and V is TRBV6-2 or TRBV6-3, with 9 bases lining up with TRBD1. The CDR3 has 14 residues. V shed 3 bases and J 6 bases; nucleotides not matched to a gene: 6. CDR1 is MNHEY, CDR2 SVGEGT, per germline. The CDR3 is CASSYRDRVAEQYF. The CDR3 DNA reads TGTGCCAGCAGTTATCGGGACAGGGTAGCCGAGCAGTACTTC.